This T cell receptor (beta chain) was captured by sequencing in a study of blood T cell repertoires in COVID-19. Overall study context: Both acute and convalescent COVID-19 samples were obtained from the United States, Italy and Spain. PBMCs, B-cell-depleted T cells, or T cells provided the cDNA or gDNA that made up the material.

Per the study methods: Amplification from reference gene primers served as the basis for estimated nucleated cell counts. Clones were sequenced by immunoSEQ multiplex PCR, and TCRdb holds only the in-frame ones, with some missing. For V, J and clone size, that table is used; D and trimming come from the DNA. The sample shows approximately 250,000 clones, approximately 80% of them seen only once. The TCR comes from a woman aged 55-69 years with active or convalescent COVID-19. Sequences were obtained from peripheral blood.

CDR3 DNA sequence: TGTGCCTGGAGTGTCTCGGTCTACGAGCAGTACTTC. Its translation is CAWSVSVYEQYF. This rearrangement joins TRBV30 to TRBJ2-7; D remains ambiguous. CDR1 GTSNPN and CDR2 SVGIG come from the germline V gene (reference sequence). CDR3 length: 12 amino acids. V lost 0 bases, J lost 3 bases, and 6 bases lay in between.